This T cell receptor (beta chain) derives from a study of T cells in Graves' hyperthyroidism and ophthalmopathy. Amplification targeted TCR beta CDR3 regions from RNA transcripts. Using the HTBI primer set, a first-round RT-PCR was run on the TCR CDR3. From the multiplex PCR reads, TCRdb called clonotypes with MiXCR, one entry per CDR3 protein. The sample lists under 350,000 distinct CDR3 sequences, around 20% occurring once. There are many counts of this clonotype. Germline CDR1 is GTSNPN and CDR2 is SVGIG (reference sequence). The CDR3 is 14 residues long. V lost 3 bases to trimming and J lost 1 base; unmatched junction nucleotides: 5.

The receptor was isolated from a woman aged 50 to 60 with Graves' hyperthyroidism. Sequenced material: blood. The V call is TRBV30, the J call TRBJ1-1; 7 nucleotides align to TRBD1. CDR3 protein: CAWRGDRENTEAFF. Written as DNA, the CDR3 is TGTGCCTGGAGAGGTGACAGGGAGAACACTGAAGCTTTCTTT.